What follows are 15 T cell receptor beta chains derived from one specimen sequenced in a study of identical twins. Each CDR3 protein is one row after TCRdb ran MiXCR on the 5' RACE reads. The repertoire holds under 900,000 distinct CDR3 sequences, with 10% to 15% as singletons. These data also featured in a second study, about yellow fever vaccine responses in identical twins.

Specimen: PBMCs. Receptors were obtained from a woman aged 18 to 35 in good health.

The gene calls are TRBV7-9 and TRBJ1-1; perhaps TRBD1 as D (5 bases). This CDR3 has 12 residues. Germline CDR1 and CDR2: SEHNR and FQNEAQ (reference sequence). V shed 7 bases and J shed 6 bases, with 12 bases lying between them. The CDR3, as DNA: TGTGCCAGCAACGGGGGAGACCCTGAAGCTTTCTTT. The encoded protein is CASNGGDPEAFF. Looking up the rest from reference TRBV7-9 and TRBJ1-1 gives the full variable domain: DTGVSQNPRHKITKRGQNVTFRCDPISEHNRLYWYRQTLGQGPEFLTYFQNEAQLEKSRLLSDRFSAERPKGSFSTLEIQRTEQGDSAMYLCASNGGDPEAFFGQGTRLTVV.

The chain employs TRBV6-1 and TRBJ2-1, with TRBD2 matching over 9 bases. V trimming: 1 base; J trimming: 0 bases; junction bases outside the gene matches: 10. Germline CDR1 MNHNS, CDR2 SASEGT. This CDR3 comprises 19 residues. CDR3 region: CASSEVVSGGRSSYNEQFF. The CDR3 region has the DNA TGTGCCAGCAGTGAAGTAGTTAGCGGGGGCCGAAGCTCCTACAATGAGCAGTTCTTC.

This clonotype was seen a few times. The rearrangement joins TRBV19 to TRBJ2-2, with D perhaps matching TRBD1 (6 bases). V was trimmed by 8 bases and J by 1 base, leaving 11 bases between them. CDR1 and CDR2 (germline): LNHDA, SQIVND (reference sequence). The CDR3 loop spans 14 amino acids. The CDR3 region has the DNA TGTGCCAGTCGAAAGGACAGGAACACCGGGGAGCTGTTTTTT. It encodes CASRKDRNTGELFF. Drawing the rest from reference TRBV19 and TRBJ2-2, the complete variable domain is DGGITQSPKYLFRKEGQNVTLSCEQNLNHDAMYWYRQDPGQGLRLIYYSQIVNDFQKGDIAEGYSVSREKKESFPLTVTSAQKNPTAFYLCASRKDRNTGELFFGEGSRLTVL.

This clonotype has just a few counts. This chain joins TRBV10-3 and TRBJ1-4, with D perhaps matching TRBD1 (5 bases). The V end lost 0 bases, the J end lost 2 bases, and 7 bases lay between the germline ends. The CDR3 is made up of 15 amino acids. In germline, CDR1 is ENHRY, CDR2 SYGVKD. CDR3 protein: CAISESQGTNEKLFF. The CDR3 DNA follows: TGTGCCATCAGTGAGTCCCAGGGCACTAATGAAAAACTGTTTTTT.

The sample holds many counts of this clonotype. V gene TRBV7-3 combines with J gene TRBJ2-7; D may be TRBD2 (5 bases). There are 14 residues in the CDR3. Deletions cut 3 bases from V and 5 bases from J, with 14 bases between. From germline, CDR1 is SGHTA and CDR2 FQGTGA. The CDR3 coding sequence is TGTGCCAGCAGCTTTAAGACGGGATCGGACGAGCAGTACTTC. Residues: CASSFKTGSDEQYF.

V usage is TRBV5-1 and J usage is TRBJ2-1, with D hard to call. Germline-derived CDR1 and CDR2 are SGHRS and YFSETQ. V was trimmed by 0 bases and J by 7 bases, leaving 14 bases between them. The CDR3 length is 15 residues. In DNA, the CDR3 is TGCGCCAGCAGCTTGGGGGTTACCTCCCGGAATGAGCAGTTCTTC. It codes for CASSLGVTSRNEQFF. Full variable domain (missing parts from reference TRBV5-1 and TRBJ2-1): KAGVTQTPRYLIKTRGQQVTLSCSPISGHRSVSWYQQTPGQGLQFLFEYFSETQRNKGNFPGRFSGRQFSNSRSEMNVSTLELGDSALYLCASSLGVTSRNEQFFGPGTRLTVL.

The table lists this clonotype with many counts. The chain carries TRBV29-1 and TRBJ2-2, with 9 bases that match TRBD1. The J segment lost 6 bases and the V segment lost 6 bases, leaving 8 bases of the junction unmatched. CDR3 length: 14 residues. The germline V gene has CDR1 SQVTM and CDR2 ANQGSEA. The CDR3 sequence: CSVWTGVLSGELFF. The CDR3 DNA is TGCAGCGTCTGGACAGGGGTTTTGTCCGGGGAGCTGTTTTTT.

The chain recombines TRBV15 with TRBJ2-5; maybe TRBD2 (7 bases). CDR1 and CDR2 from the germline V gene are LNHNV and YYDKDF (reference sequence). V gave up 3 bases and J gave up 4 bases, with 15 bases separating them. This CDR3 spans 15 amino acids. The CDR3 is CATSRGREGGETQYF. The CDR3 DNA reads TGTGCCACCAGCAGGGGAAGGGAGGGGGGAGAGACCCAGTACTTC.

The rearrangement links TRBV12-3 or TRBV12-4 to TRBJ2-7; D possibly corresponds to TRBD2 (5 bases). The CDR3 covers 15 residues. V was shortened by 7 bases and J by 4 bases, with 20 bases between the two germline ends. As DNA, the CDR3 is TGTGCCAGCACTAGTGTGAGGGCCGGTACGTACGAGCAGTACTTC. Its translation is CASTSVRAGTYEQYF.

A few counts support this clonotype. V gene TRBV6-5 combines with J gene TRBJ2-1, with unresolved D. The germline V gene has CDR1 MNHEY and CDR2 SVGAGI. V was clipped by 0 bases and J by 9 bases, with 9 bases between them. The CDR3 is 13 amino acids. The CDR3 DNA is TGTGCCAGCAGTTACTCCCGGGCAACTGAGCAGTTCTTC. This gives the protein CASSYSRATEQFF.

The chain carries TRBV28 and TRBJ1-2; D gene ambiguous. V was clipped by 10 bases and J by 4 bases, with 13 bases between them. Germline CDR1 reads MDHEN; CDR2 reads SYDVKM. CDR3 length: 12 amino acids. The CDR3 region is CATSRAPYGYTF. Here the CDR3 DNA reads TGTGCCACATCAAGGGCACCCTATGGCTACACCTTC.

CDR3 in amino acids: CASRRSWTGQNTEAFF. Here the CDR3 DNA reads TGTGCCAGCAGACGTAGTTGGACAGGGCAGAACACTGAAGCTTTCTTT. The V call is TRBV27, the J call TRBJ1-1; 8 bases fit TRBD1. With 6 bases clipped from V and 1 base from J, the junction kept 10 bases outside the gene matches. This CDR3 spans 16 amino acids. Germline V gene sequence: CDR1 MNHEY, CDR2 SMNVEV (reference sequence).

V and J are TRBV6-1 and TRBJ2-7; possibly TRBD1 for D (5 bases). The V and J ends lost 6 bases and 2 bases respectively, with 14 bases between them. Germline V gene data show CDR1 as MNHNS and CDR2 as SASEGT. This CDR3 comprises 14 residues. In DNA, the CDR3 is TGTGCCAGCAGCCTCCAAGGACAAACCTACGAGCAGTACGTC. This sequence encodes CASSLQGQTYEQYV.

This clonotype appeared a few times. The rearrangement joins TRBV5-1 to TRBJ2-7; 11 bases match TRBD1. The germline CDR1 and CDR2 sequences are SGHRS and YFSETQ. V shed 4 bases, J shed 1 base, and the junction held 4 bases outside the gene matches. The length of the CDR3 is 15 residues. This CDR3 is CASSGGQGVSYEQYF. Written as DNA, the CDR3 is TGCGCCAGCAGCGGGGGACAGGGGGTATCCTACGAGCAGTACTTC.

This clonotype has just a few counts. The chain combines TRBV18 with TRBJ1-5, with D uncertain. CDR3 size: 13 residues. Deletions cut 3 bases from V and 3 bases from J, with 6 bases between. Germline loops: CDR1 KGHSH, CDR2 LQKENI. The DNA of the CDR3 is TGTGCCAGCTCACCTAGTCTCAATCAGCCCCAGCATTTT. Protein sequence: CASSPSLNQPQHF.